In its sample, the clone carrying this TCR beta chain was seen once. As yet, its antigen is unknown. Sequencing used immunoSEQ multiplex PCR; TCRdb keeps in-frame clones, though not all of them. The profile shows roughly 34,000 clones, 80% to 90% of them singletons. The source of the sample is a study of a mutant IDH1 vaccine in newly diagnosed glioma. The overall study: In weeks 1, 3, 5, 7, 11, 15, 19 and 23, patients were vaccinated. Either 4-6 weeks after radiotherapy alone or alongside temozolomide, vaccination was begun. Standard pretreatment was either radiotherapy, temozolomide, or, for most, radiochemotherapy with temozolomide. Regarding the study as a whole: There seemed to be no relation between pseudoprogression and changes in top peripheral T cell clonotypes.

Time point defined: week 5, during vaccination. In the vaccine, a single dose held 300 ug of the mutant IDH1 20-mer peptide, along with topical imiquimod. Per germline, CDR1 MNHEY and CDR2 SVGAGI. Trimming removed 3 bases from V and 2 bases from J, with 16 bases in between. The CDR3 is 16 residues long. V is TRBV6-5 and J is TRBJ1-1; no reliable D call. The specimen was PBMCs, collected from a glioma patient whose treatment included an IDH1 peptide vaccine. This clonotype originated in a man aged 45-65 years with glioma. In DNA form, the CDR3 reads TGTGCCAGCAGTTATAGTTGGGTCTTGGGAAACACTGAAGCTTTCTTT. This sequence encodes CASSYSWVLGNTEAFF.